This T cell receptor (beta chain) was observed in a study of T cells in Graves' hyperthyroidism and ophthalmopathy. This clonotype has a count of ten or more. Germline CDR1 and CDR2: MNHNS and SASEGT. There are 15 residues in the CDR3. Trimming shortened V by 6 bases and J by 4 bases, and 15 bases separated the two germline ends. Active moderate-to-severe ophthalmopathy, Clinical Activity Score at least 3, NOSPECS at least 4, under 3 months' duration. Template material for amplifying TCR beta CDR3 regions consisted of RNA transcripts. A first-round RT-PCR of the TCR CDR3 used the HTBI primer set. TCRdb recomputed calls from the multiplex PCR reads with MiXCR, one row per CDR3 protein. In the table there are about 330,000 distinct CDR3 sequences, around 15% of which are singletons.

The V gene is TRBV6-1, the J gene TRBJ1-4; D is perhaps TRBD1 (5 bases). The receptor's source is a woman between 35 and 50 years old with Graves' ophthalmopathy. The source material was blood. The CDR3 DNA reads TGTGCCAGCAGCCGTTCTGGGGGTTATAATGAAAAACTGTTTTTT. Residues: CASSRSGGYNEKLFF.